This record concerns one T cell receptor (beta chain) sequence. V was shortened by 0 bases and J by 4 bases, with 10 bases between the two germline ends. The CDR3 extends over 14 amino acids. The germline V gene has CDR1 SGHRS and CDR2 YFSETQ. An immunoSEQ assay, version v3.0, was performed at survey level. Sequencing was performed with immunoSEQ multiplex PCR; in TCRdb, only in-frame clones are kept and a portion is missing. The repertoire holds 8,000 to 10,000 clones, with 75% to 90% as singletons. This specimen belongs to a study of long-term antiretroviral therapy in people with HIV. The V and J genes are TRBV5-1 and TRBJ1-1; D may be TRBD1 (6 bases). This TCR was recovered from a man aged 40-49 years with HIV. The source was unsorted PBMCs, collected 0.7 years after starting antiretroviral therapy. DNA of the CDR3: TGCGCCAGCAGCTTGGATAGGGGGATCACTGAAGCTTTCTTT. Its protein product is CASSLDRGITEAFF. Full variable domain (rest looked up from reference TRBV5-1 and TRBJ1-1): KAGVTQTPRYLIKTRGQQVTLSCSPISGHRSVSWYQQTPGQGLQFLFEYFSETQRNKGNFPGRFSGRQFSNSRSEMNVSTLELGDSALYLCASSLDRGITEAFFGQGTRLTVV.